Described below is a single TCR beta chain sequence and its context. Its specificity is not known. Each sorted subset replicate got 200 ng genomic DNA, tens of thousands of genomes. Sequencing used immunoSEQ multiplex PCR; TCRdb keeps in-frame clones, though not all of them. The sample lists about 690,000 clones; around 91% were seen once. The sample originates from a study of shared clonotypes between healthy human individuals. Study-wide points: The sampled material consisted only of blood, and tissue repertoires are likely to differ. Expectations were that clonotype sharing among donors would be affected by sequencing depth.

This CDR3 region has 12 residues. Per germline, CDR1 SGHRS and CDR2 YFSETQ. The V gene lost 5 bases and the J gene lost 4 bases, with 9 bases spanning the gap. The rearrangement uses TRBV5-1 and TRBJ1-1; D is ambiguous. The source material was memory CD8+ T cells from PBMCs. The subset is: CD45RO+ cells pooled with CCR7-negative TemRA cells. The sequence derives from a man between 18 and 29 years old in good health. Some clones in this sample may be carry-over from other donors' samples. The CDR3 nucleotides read TGCGCCAGCAGGGATGGCGGCACTGAAGCTTTCTTT. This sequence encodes CASRDGGTEAFF.